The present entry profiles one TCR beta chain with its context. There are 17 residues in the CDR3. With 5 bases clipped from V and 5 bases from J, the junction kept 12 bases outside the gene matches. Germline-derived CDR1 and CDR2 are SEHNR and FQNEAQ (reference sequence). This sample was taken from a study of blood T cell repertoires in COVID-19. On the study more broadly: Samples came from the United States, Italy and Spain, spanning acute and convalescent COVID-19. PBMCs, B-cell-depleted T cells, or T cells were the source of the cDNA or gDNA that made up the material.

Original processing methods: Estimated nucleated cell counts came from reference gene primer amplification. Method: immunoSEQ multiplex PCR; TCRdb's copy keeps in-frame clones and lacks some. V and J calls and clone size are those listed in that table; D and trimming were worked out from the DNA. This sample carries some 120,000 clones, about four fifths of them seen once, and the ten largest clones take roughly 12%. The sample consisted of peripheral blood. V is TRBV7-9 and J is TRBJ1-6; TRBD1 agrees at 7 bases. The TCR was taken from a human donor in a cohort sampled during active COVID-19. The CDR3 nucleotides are TGTGCCAGCAGCAACCAAAACAGGGGCGGGAATAATTCACCCCTCCACTTT. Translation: CASSNQNRGGNNSPLHF.